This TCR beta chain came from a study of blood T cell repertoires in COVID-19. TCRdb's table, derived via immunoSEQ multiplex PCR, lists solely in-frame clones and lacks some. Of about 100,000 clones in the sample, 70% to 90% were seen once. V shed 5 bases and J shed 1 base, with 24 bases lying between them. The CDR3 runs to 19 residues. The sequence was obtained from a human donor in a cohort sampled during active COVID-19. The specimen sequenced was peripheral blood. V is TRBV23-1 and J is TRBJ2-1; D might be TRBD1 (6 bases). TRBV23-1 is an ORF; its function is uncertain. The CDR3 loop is CASSDPYGIQGLSYNEQFF. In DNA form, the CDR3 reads TGCGCCAGCAGTGACCCCTATGGGATACAGGGTTTGTCCTACAATGAGCAGTTCTTC.